This T cell receptor beta chain is drawn from a study of cytomegalovirus exposure and HLA in healthy donors. Study findings and constraints: Using the classifier, cytomegalovirus status was reportedly diagnosed with high specificity and sensitivity. Researchers had no immune exposure information except CMV serostatus available. Fewer N-insertions than the roughly 630-donor mean were reportedly shown by an Asian-associated ancestry cluster in a later analysis.

The length of the CDR3 is 15 residues. V shed 0 bases and J 2 bases; nucleotides not matched to a gene: 1. Germline-derived CDR1 and CDR2 are SGHTS and YDEGEE. PCR primers comprised 60 Vbeta and 13 Jbeta primers. The protocol was immunoSEQ multiplex PCR, while the TCRdb copy is restricted to in-frame clones and leaves out a portion. The repertoire has 200,000 or so clones, roughly 80% of them found once; the top ten carry about 3%. As regards this clone: Its target is not known.

The sequenced sample was PBMCs. The clonotype was recovered from a man aged 25-45 years in good health and CMV-seronegative. The gene calls are TRBV5-8 and TRBJ2-3; TRBD1 aligns across 9 bases. The CDR3 reads CASSLGTGVTDTQYF. The CDR3 bases are TGTGCCAGCAGCTTGGGGACAGGGGTCACAGATACGCAGTATTTT.